This TCR beta chain appears in the sequencing data of a study of post-analysis software for immune sequencing data. Study-wide findings and caveats: Patients showed TRBV5-6, TRBV5-1 and TRBV20-1 among five TRBV segments more frequent than in controls. Normalized Chao1 diversity was significantly reduced in patients versus controls.

Germline values: CDR1 DFQATT, CDR2 SNEGSKA (reference sequence). The CDR3 runs 13 residues. Incorporated into the TCR beta cDNA libraries were unique molecular identifiers, which served to reduce PCR and sequencing biases. TCRdb itself ran the PCR reads through MiXCR, one entry per CDR3 protein. The table lists roughly 400,000 distinct CDR3 sequences, less than 40% of them singletons. As to this clonotype: Its antigen is unknown.

The receptor's source is a girl aged 2-15 years with multiple sclerosis. The sequencing input was blood. The chain has TRBV20-1 and TRBJ2-7; TRBD1 might be the D (5 bases). The assigned J gene may be wrong: the sequence end matches TRBJ2-5 better. The CDR3 loop reads CSAVQGHQETQYF. CDR3 nucleotide sequence: TGCAGTGCTGTCCAGGGTCACCAAGAGACCCAGTACTTC.